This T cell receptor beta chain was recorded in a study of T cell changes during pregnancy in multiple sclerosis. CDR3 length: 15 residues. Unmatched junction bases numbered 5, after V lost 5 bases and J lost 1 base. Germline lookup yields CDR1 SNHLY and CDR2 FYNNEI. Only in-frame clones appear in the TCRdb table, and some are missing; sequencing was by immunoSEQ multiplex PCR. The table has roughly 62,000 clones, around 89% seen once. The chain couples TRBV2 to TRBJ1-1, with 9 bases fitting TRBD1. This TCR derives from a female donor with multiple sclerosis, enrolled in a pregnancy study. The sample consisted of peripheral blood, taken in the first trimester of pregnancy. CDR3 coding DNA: TGTGCCAGCAGTCAACAGGGGGCCGAGAACACTGAAGCTTTCTTT. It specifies CASSQQGAENTEAFF.